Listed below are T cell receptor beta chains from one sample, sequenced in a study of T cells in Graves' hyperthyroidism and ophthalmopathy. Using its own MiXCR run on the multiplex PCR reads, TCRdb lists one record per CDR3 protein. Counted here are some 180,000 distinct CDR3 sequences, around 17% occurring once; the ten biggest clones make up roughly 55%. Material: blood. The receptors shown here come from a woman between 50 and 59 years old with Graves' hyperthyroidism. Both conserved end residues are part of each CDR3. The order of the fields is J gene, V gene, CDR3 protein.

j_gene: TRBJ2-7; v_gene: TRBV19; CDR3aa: CAPSGRRYEQYF
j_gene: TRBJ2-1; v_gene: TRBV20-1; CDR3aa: CSARDLGSGSYERFF
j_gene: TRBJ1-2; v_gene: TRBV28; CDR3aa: CASSNKQGYTF
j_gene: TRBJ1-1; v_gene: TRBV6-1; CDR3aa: CASSEAAGTGNTEAFF
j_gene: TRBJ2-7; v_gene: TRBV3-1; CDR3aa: CASSQDLPYEQYF
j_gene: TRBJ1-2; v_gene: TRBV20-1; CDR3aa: CSARDSLGFGTQEGYTF
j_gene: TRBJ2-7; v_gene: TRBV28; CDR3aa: CASLQGANEQYF
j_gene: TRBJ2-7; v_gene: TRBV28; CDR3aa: CASSSPLNEQYF
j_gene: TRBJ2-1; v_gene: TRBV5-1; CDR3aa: CASSFGTSGRGTEQFF
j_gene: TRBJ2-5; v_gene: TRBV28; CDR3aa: CASSFSGRKTQYF
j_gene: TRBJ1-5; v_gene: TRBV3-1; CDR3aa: CASSHGGNQPQHF
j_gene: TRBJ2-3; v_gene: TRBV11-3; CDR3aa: CASSPGTGGTDTQYF
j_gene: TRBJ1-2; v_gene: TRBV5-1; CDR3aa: CASSSENYGYTF
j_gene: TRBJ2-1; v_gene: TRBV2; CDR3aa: CASGYSGQGGNEQFF
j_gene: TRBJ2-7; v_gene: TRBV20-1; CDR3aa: CSASPTRTGEQYF
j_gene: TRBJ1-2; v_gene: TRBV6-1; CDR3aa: CASSFQGDYGYTF
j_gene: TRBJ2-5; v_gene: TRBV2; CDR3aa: CASSALAGPQETQYF
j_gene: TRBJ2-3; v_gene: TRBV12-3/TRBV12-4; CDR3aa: CASSWREGPNTQYF
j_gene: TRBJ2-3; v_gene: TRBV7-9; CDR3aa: CASSNPPQGRTDTQYF
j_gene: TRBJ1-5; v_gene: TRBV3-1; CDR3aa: CASSQTQGWDSNQPQHF
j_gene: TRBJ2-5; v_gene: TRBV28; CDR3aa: CASILGTGYQETQYF
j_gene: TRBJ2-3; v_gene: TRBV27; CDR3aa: CASTPPGQIVTDTQYF
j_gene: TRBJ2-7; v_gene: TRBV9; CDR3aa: CASSVDEQYF
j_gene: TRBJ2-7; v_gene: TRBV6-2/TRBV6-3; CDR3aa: CASSYSMEALYEQYF
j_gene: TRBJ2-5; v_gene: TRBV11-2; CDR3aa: CASSGRLAGGQETQYF
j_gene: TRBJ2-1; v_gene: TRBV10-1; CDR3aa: CASSEGPYNEQFF
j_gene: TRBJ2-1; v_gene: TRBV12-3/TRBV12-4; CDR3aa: CASSLIGGLADSYNEQFF
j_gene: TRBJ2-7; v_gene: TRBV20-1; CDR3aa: CTSKSGQGYEQYF
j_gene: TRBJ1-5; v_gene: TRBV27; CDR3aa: CASSPNKYNQPQHF
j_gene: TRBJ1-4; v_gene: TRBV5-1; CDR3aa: CASSIGPLNEKLFF
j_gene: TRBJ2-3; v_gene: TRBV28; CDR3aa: CASTTGDADTQYF
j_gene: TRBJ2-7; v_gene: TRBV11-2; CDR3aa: CASSPRTSGNYEQYF
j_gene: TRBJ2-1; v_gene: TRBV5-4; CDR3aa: CASSLRDRVWSEQFF
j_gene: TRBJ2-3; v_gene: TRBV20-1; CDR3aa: CSARDSSGRFTDTQYF
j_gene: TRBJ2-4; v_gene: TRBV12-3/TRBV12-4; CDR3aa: CASSLDAGGIQYF
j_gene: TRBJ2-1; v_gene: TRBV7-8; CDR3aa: CASSRERGAFNEQFF
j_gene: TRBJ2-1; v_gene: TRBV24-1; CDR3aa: CATSDYVGGSYNEQFF
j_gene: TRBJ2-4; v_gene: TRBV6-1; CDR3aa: CASSPTNTAKNIQYF
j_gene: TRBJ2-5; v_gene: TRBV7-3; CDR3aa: CASSLTSTRQETQYF
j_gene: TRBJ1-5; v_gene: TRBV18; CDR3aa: CASHSTGVHQPQHF
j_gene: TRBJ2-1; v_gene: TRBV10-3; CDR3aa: CAISEPGTGVGEQFF
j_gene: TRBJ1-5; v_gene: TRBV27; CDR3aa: CASMPGSQRNQPQHF
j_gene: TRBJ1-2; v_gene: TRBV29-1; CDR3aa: CSVENMVAANYGYTF
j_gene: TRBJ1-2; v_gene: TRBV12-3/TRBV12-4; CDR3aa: CASSLDPGAYGYTF
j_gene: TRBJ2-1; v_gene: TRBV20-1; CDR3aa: CSARDHRLAGLVNEQFF
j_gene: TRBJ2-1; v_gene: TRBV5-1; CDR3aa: CASSPGARPLSEQFF
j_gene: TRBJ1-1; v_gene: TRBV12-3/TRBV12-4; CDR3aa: CASRGGGTANTEAFF
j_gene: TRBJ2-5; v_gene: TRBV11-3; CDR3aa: CASSLESNTQETQYF
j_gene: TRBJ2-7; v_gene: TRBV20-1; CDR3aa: CSARGLAGSEQYF
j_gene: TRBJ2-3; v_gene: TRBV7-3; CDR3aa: CASSLKGGSTDTQYF
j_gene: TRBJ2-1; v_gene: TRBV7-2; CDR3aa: CASSPRGRGFSYNEQFF
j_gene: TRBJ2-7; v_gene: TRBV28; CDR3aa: CASSTGSSGIHEQYF
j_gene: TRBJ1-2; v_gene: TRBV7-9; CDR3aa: CASSIRDRGLDGGYTF
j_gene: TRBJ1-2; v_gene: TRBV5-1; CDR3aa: CASSTGDRANNYGYTF
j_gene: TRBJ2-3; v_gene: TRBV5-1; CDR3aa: CASSLGASDGADTQYF